Listed below are T cell receptor beta chains from one sample, sequenced in a study of T cells in Graves' hyperthyroidism and ophthalmopathy. TCRdb independently ran MiXCR on the multiplex PCR reads; one entry per CDR3 protein. The sample comprises nearly 600,000 distinct CDR3 sequences, 14% of which are singletons, and 6.5% to 9% rests with the top ten. The material sequenced was blood. The receptors originated from a woman aged 18-29 years with Graves' ophthalmopathy. Each CDR3 is given with its conserved first and last residue. Each record gives: clone size, CDR3 length, D gene, V gene, J gene, CDR3 DNA, CDR3 protein. A D gene is named only where the DNA matches it firmly. Some rows mark clone size as missing; the rest say once, few, many or name a class of expanded clone.

abundance: .; len: 15; d_gene: TRBD1; v_gene: TRBV6-5; j_gene: TRBJ2-1; CDR3nt: TGTGCCAGCAGTTACGATAGTCAGGGGGCGGATGAGCAGTTCTTC; CDR3aa: CASSYDSQGADEQFF
abundance: .; len: 14; d_gene: .; v_gene: TRBV7-2; j_gene: TRBJ2-7; CDR3nt: TGTGCCAGCACCCAGGGGGGGGGCCCTTACGAGCAGTACTTC; CDR3aa: CASTQGGGPYEQYF
abundance: few; len: 15; d_gene: .; v_gene: TRBV28; j_gene: TRBJ1-6; CDR3nt: TGTGCCAGCAGCGACGGGAGCTCCTATAATTCACCCCTCCACTTT; CDR3aa: CASSDGSSYNSPLHF
abundance: many; len: 14; d_gene: TRBD1; v_gene: TRBV30; j_gene: TRBJ1-6; CDR3nt: TGTGCCTGGAGTGCGGGACAGGGACATTCACCCCTCCACTTT; CDR3aa: CAWSAGQGHSPLHF
abundance: .; len: 15; d_gene: .; v_gene: TRBV11-2; j_gene: TRBJ1-4; CDR3nt: TGTGCCAGCAGCTTAGATGAACAGTTTAATGAAAAACTGTTTTTT; CDR3aa: CASSLDEQFNEKLFF
abundance: many; len: 13; d_gene: .; v_gene: TRBV30; j_gene: TRBJ2-2; CDR3nt: TGTGCCTGGAGTTTTCTTCATGCCGGGGAGCTGTTTTTT; CDR3aa: CAWSFLHAGELFF
abundance: many; len: 13; d_gene: .; v_gene: TRBV7-3; j_gene: TRBJ1-6; CDR3nt: TGTGCCAGCAGCTTAGGCGATCATTCACCCCTCCACTTT; CDR3aa: CASSLGDHSPLHF
abundance: many; len: 15; d_gene: .; v_gene: TRBV2; j_gene: TRBJ2-1; CDR3nt: TGTGCCAGCAGATTGGGCCATACCTTCGGCAATGAGCAGTTCTTC; CDR3aa: CASRLGHTFGNEQFF
abundance: many; len: 16; d_gene: .; v_gene: TRBV2; j_gene: TRBJ2-5; CDR3nt: TGTGCCAGCAGTTTGGACCAGGGTCGGTACCAAGAGACCCAGTACTTC; CDR3aa: CASSLDQGRYQETQYF
abundance: .; len: 13; d_gene: .; v_gene: TRBV10-3; j_gene: TRBJ2-1; CDR3nt: TGTGCCATCAGGGAGACAGTTTACAATGAGCAGTTCTTC; CDR3aa: CAIRETVYNEQFF
abundance: many; len: 16; d_gene: TRBD2; v_gene: TRBV7-3; j_gene: TRBJ2-1; CDR3nt: TGTGCCAGCAGCCCAAGGGGGACTAGCGCCTTAAATGAGCAGTTCTTC; CDR3aa: CASSPRGTSALNEQFF
abundance: many; len: 16; d_gene: TRBD2; v_gene: TRBV20-1; j_gene: TRBJ2-1; CDR3nt: TGCAGTGCTCCGGGACTAATTAGCAGCTCCTACAATGAGCAGTTCTTC; CDR3aa: CSAPGLISSSYNEQFF
abundance: many; len: 14; d_gene: .; v_gene: TRBV2; j_gene: TRBJ2-5; CDR3nt: TGTGCCAGCAGTGAAAGTCCCAACCAAGAGACCCAGTACTTC; CDR3aa: CASSESPNQETQYF
abundance: many; len: 13; d_gene: .; v_gene: TRBV28; j_gene: TRBJ1-2; CDR3nt: TGTGCCAGCAGTTTCCGCAGGGACTATGGCTACACCTTC; CDR3aa: CASSFRRDYGYTF
abundance: many; len: 16; d_gene: .; v_gene: TRBV28; j_gene: TRBJ2-2; CDR3nt: TGTGCCAGCAGTTTAGAGGGGTCCCCGAACACCGGGGAGCTGTTTTTT; CDR3aa: CASSLEGSPNTGELFF
abundance: .; len: 15; d_gene: TRBD2; v_gene: TRBV13; j_gene: TRBJ2-5; CDR3nt: TGTGCCAGCAGCTTATCGGGCGGGAGCCAAAAGACCCAGTACTTC; CDR3aa: CASSLSGGSQKTQYF
abundance: .; len: 14; d_gene: .; v_gene: TRBV28; j_gene: TRBJ2-3; CDR3nt: TGTGCCAGCGTTACCCACCCGGGGACAGATACGCAGTATTTT; CDR3aa: CASVTHPGTDTQYF
abundance: many; len: 15; d_gene: TRBD1; v_gene: TRBV7-9; j_gene: TRBJ1-4; CDR3nt: TGTGCCAGCAGCTCACCGGGACAGGGGAATGAAAAACTGTTTTTT; CDR3aa: CASSSPGQGNEKLFF
abundance: many; len: 15; d_gene: .; v_gene: TRBV2; j_gene: TRBJ1-2; CDR3nt: TGTGCCAGCAGTGTGGACACTTACCCTAACTATGGCTACACCTTC; CDR3aa: CASSVDTYPNYGYTF
abundance: many; len: 14; d_gene: TRBD1; v_gene: TRBV27; j_gene: TRBJ2-7; CDR3nt: TGTGCCAGCAGTTACGAACAGGGGTTCTACGAGCAGTACTTC; CDR3aa: CASSYEQGFYEQYF
abundance: many; len: 14; d_gene: .; v_gene: TRBV20-1; j_gene: TRBJ2-7; CDR3nt: TGCAGTGCTAGGGTCTTGGGCATCACCTACGAGCAGTACTTC; CDR3aa: CSARVLGITYEQYF
abundance: many; len: 14; d_gene: .; v_gene: TRBV30; j_gene: TRBJ2-5; CDR3nt: TGTGCCTGGAGTCCTTACACGTTCCAAGAGACCCAGTACTTC; CDR3aa: CAWSPYTFQETQYF
abundance: many; len: 10; d_gene: .; v_gene: TRBV20-1; j_gene: TRBJ2-7; CDR3nt: TGCAGTGCTGTAAACTACGAGCAGTACTTC; CDR3aa: CSAVNYEQYF
abundance: many; len: 14; d_gene: TRBD1; v_gene: TRBV12-3/TRBV12-4; j_gene: TRBJ2-1; CDR3nt: TGTGCCAGCAGGAACAGGGGCCTCTACAATGAGCAGTTCTTC; CDR3aa: CASRNRGLYNEQFF
abundance: few; len: 13; d_gene: TRBD2; v_gene: TRBV4-2; j_gene: TRBJ2-7; CDR3nt: TGTGCCAGCAGCCAGACTAGCAGATCCGAGCAGTACTTC; CDR3aa: CASSQTSRSEQYF
abundance: many; len: 15; d_gene: .; v_gene: TRBV27; j_gene: TRBJ2-1; CDR3nt: TGTGCCAGCAGTCGCGCCGTGCCTGGCTACAATGAGCAGTTCTTC; CDR3aa: CASSRAVPGYNEQFF
abundance: many; len: 12; d_gene: .; v_gene: TRBV6-2/TRBV6-3; j_gene: TRBJ2-1; CDR3nt: TGTGCCAGCAGTTACCAACAGTATGAGCAGTTCTTC; CDR3aa: CASSYQQYEQFF